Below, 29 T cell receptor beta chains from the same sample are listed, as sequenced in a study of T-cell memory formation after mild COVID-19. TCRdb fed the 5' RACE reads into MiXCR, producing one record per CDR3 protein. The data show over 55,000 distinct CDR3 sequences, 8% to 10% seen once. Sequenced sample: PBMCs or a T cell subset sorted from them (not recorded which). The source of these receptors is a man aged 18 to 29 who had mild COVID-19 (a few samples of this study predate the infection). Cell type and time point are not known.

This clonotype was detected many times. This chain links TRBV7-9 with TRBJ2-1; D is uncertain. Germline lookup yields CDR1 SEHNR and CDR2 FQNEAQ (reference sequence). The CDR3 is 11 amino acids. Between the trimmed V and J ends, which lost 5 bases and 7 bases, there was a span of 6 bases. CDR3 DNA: TGTGCCAGCAGCCCAATAAATGAGCAGTTCTTC. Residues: CASSPINEQFF.

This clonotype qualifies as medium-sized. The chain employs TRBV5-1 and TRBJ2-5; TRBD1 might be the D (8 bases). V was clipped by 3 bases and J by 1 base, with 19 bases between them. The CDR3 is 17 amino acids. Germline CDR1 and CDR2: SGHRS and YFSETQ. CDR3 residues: CASSSGGTGGLQETQYF. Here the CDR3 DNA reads TGCGCCAGCAGCTCCGGGGGGACAGGAGGGCTCCAAGAGACCCAGTACTTC.

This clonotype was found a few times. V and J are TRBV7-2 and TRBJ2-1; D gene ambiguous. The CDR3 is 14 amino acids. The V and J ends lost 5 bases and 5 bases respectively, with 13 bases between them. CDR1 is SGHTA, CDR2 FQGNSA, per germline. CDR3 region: CASSPGGNNNEQFF. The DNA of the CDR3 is TGTGCCAGCAGCCCCGGTGGGAACAACAATGAGCAGTTCTTC.

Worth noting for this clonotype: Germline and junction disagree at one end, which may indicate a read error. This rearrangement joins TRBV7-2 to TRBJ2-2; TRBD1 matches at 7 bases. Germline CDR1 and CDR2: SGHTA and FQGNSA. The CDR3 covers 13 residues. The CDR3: CASSFQGDGELIF. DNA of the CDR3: TGTGCCAGCAGCTTCCAGGGGGACGGGGAGCTGATTTTT.

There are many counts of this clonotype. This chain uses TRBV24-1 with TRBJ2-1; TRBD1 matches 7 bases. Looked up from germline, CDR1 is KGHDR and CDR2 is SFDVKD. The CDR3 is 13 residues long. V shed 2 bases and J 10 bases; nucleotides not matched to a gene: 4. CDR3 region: CATSDSDRWEQFF. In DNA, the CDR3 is TGTGCCACCAGTGATTCGGACAGGTGGGAGCAGTTCTTC.

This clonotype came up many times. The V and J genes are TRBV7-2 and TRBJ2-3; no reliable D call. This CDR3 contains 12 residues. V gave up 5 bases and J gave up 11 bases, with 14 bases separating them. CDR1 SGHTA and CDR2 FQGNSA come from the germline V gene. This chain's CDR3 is CASSGVPYVQYF. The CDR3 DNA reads TGTGCCAGCAGCGGGGTACCTTATGTGCAGTATTTT.

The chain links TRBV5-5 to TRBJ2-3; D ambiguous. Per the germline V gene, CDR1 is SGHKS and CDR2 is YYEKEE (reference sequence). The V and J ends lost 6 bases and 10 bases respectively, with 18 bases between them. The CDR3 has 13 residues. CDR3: CASTHEMGLSQYF. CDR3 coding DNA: TGTGCCAGCACCCATGAGATGGGTTTGTCGCAGTATTTT.

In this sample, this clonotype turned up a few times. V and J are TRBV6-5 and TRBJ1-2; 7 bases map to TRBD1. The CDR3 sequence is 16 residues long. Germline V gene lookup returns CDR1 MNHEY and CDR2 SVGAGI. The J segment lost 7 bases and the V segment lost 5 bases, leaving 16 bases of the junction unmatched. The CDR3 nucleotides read TGTGCCAGCAGTCCCCCTGCGGTAGGGGGCCTCGGTGGCTACACCTTC. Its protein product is CASSPPAVGGLGGYTF.

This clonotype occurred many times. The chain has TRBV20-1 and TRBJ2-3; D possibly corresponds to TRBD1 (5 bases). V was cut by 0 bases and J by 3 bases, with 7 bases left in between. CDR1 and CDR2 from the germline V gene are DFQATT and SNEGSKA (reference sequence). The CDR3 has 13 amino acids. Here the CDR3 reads CSAREPGTDTQYF. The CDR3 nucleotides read TGCAGTGCTAGAGAGCCAGGGACAGATACGCAGTATTTT.

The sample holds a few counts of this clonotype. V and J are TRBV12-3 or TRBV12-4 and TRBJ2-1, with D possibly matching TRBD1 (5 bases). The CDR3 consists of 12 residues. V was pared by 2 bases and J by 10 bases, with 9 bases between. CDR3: CASSLLWTEQFF. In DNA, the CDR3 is TGTGCCAGCAGTTTACTATGGACAGAGCAGTTCTTC.

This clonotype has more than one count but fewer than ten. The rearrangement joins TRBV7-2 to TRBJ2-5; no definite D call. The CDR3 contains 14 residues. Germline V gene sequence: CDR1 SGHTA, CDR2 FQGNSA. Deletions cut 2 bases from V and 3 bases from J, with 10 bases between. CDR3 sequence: CASSLNGRKETQYF. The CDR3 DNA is TGTGCCAGCAGCTTAAACGGACGGAAAGAGACCCAGTACTTC.

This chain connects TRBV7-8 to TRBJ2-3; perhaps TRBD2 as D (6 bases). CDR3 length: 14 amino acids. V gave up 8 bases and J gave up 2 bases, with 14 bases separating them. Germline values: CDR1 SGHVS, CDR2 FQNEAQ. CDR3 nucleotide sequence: TGTGCCAGCGGGGCCGGGGGACTCACAGATACGCAGTATTTT. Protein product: CASGAGGLTDTQYF.

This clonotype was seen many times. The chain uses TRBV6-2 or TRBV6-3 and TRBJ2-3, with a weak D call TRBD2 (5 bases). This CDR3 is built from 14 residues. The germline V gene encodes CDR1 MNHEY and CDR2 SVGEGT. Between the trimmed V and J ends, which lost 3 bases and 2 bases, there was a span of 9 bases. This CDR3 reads CASSYTGDTDTQYF. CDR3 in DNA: TGTGCCAGCAGTTATACCGGGGACACAGATACGCAGTATTTT.

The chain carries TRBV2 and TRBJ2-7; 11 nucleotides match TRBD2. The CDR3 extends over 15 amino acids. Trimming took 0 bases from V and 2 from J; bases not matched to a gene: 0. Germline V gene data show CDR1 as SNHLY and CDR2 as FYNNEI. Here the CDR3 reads CASSEAGLAAYEQYF. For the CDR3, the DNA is TGTGCCAGCAGTGAAGCGGGACTAGCGGCCTACGAGCAGTACTTC.

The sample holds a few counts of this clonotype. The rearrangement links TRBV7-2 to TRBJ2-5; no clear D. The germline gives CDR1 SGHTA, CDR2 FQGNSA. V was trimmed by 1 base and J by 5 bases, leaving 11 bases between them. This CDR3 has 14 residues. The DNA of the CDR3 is TGTGCCAGCAGCTTAGGAGTTACCAGTGAGACCCAGTACTTC. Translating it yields CASSLGVTSETQYF.

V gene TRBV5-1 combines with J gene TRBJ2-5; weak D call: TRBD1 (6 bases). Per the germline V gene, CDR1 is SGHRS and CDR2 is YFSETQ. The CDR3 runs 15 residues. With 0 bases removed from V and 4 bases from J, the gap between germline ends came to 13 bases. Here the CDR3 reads CASSLASGDGETQYF. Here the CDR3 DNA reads TGCGCCAGCAGCTTGGCTTCAGGGGACGGAGAGACCCAGTACTTC.

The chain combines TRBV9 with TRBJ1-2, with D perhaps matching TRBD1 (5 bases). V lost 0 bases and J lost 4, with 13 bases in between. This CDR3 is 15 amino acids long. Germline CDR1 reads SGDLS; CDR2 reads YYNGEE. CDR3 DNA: TGTGCCAGCAGCGTAGGAAAAGGGGTTAGCTATGGCTACACCTTC. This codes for CASSVGKGVSYGYTF.

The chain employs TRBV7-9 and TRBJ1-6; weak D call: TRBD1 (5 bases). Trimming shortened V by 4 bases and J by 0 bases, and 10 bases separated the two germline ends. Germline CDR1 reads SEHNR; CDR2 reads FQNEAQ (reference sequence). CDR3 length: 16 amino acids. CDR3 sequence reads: CASSWDEISYNSPLHF. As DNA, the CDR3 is TGTGCCAGCAGCTGGGACGAGATCTCCTATAATTCACCCCTCCACTTT.

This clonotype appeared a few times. The CDR3 protein is CASSLRQGQGNTEAFF. CDR3 sequence (DNA): TGTGCCAGCAGTTTACGCCAGGGACAGGGGAACACTGAAGCTTTCTTT. V gene TRBV12-3 or TRBV12-4 combines with J gene TRBJ1-1; 9 nucleotides match TRBD1. The trim removed 2 bases at V and 1 base at J, leaving 5 bases unmatched. CDR3 length: 16 residues.

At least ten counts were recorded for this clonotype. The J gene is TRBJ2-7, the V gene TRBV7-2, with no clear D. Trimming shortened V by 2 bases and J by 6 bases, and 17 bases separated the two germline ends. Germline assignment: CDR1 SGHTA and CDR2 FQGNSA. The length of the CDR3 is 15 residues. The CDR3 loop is CASSLFVDAGIEQYF. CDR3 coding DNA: TGTGCCAGCAGCTTATTCGTGGACGCCGGTATCGAGCAGTACTTC. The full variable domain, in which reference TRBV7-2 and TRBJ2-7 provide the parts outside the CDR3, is GAGVSQSPSNKVTEKGKDVELRCDPISGHTALYWYRQSLGQGLEFLIYFQGNSAPDKSGLPSDRFSAERTGGSVSTLTIQRTQQEDSAVYLCASSLFVDAGIEQYFGPGTRLTVT.

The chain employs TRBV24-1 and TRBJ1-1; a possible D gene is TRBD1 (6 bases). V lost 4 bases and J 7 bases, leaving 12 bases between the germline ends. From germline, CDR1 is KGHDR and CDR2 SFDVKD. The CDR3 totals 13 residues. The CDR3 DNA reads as TGTGCCACCAGTGACCCCGACAGGAGTGAAGCTTTCTTT. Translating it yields CATSDPDRSEAFF.

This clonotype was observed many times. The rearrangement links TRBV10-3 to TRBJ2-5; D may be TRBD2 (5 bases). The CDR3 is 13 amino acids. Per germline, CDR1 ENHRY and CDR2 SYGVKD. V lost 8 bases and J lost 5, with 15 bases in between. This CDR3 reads CAIAREREETQYF. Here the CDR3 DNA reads TGTGCCATCGCGAGGGAGCGAGAGGAGACCCAGTACTTC.

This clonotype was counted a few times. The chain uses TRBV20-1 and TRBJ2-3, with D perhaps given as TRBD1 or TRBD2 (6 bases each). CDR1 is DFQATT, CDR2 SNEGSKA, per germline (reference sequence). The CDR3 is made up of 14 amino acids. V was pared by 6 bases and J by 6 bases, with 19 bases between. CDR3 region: CSAPGGRVRDTQYF. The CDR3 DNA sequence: TGCAGTGCCCCCGGGGGCAGGGTTCGGGATACGCAGTATTTT.

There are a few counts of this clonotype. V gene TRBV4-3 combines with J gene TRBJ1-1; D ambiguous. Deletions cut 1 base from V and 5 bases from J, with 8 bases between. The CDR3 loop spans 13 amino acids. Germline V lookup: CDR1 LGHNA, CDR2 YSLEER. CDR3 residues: CASSQAEETEAFF. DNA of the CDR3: TGCGCCAGCAGCCAAGCCGAGGAAACTGAAGCTTTCTTT.

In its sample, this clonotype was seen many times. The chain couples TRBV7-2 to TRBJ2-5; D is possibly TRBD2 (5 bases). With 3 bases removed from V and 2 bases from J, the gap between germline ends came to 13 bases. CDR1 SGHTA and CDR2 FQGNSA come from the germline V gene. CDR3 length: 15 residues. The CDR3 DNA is TGTGCCAGCAGCTTGGTCAGACGGGGACAAGAGACCCAGTACTTC. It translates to CASSLVRRGQETQYF.

CDR3 region: CSARDPRADTQYF. DNA of the CDR3: TGCAGTGCTAGAGATCCCAGGGCAGATACGCAGTATTTT. V is TRBV20-1 and J is TRBJ2-3, with D possibly being TRBD1 (5 bases). The CDR3 totals 13 residues. Germline V gene sequence: CDR1 DFQATT, CDR2 SNEGSKA (reference sequence). V lost 0 bases and J lost 4, with 8 bases in between.

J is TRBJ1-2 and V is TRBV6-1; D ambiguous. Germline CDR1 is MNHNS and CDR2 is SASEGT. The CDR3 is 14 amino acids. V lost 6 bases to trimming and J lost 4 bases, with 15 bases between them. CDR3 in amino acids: CASSELRQTYGYTF. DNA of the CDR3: TGTGCCAGCAGCGAACTCAGGCAGACCTATGGCTACACCTTC.

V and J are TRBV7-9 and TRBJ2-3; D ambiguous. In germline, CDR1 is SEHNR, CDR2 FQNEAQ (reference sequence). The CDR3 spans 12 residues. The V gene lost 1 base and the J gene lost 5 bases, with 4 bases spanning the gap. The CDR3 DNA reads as TGTGCCAGCAGCTTAGAAGTAGATACGCAGTATTTT. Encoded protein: CASSLEVDTQYF. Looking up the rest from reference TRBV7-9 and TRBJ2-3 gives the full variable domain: DTGVSQNPRHKITKRGQNVTFRCDPISEHNRLYWYRQTLGQGPEFLTYFQNEAQLEKSRLLSDRFSAERPKGSFSTLEIQRTEQGDSAMYLCASSLEVDTQYFGPGTRLTVL.

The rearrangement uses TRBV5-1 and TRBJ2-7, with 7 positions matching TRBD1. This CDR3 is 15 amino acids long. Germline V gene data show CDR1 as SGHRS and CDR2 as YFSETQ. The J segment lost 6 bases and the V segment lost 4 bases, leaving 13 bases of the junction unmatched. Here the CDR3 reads CASSAHLGQSGEQYF. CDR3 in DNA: TGCGCCAGCAGCGCCCACTTGGGACAGTCCGGCGAGCAGTACTTC.